This TCR beta chain came from a study of CD8+CD57+ T cells in acquired aplastic anemia. Study background: When averaged, DNA from sorted CD4+ and CD8+ cells came to 2.5 to 3.5 ug.

This clonotype was counted between two and nine times. As yet, its antigen is unknown. This CDR3 is built from 16 residues. With 2 bases removed from V and 8 bases from J, the gap between germline ends came to 21 bases. For sequencing, patients were chosen who had shown expansion of CD8+CD57+ cells by flow cytometry. A severe acquired aplastic anemia diagnosis applied to all patients. Points from the study as a whole: Sharing between patients and controls was observed for twenty-nine CD8+ CDR3 sequences. Levels of CD8+ Simpson's diversity were not significantly distinct in patients versus controls.

TCR beta VDJ combinations and CDR3 sequences were profiled from genomic DNA. Each CDR3 protein gets one entry after TCRdb re-called the reads with MiXCR. The sample consists of around 500,000 distinct CDR3 sequences, over 25% of them appearing once. Sequenced: sorted CD4+, CD8+, or CD8+CD57+ T cells (not recorded which) from PBMCs. V is TRBV12-3 or TRBV12-4 and J is TRBJ1-2, with D uncertain. The sequence was collected from a human donor with aplastic anemia. CDR3 in amino acids: CASSLLVPAATSGYTF. For the CDR3, the DNA is TGTGCCAGCAGTTTATTGGTGCCCGCCGCGACCTCCGGCTACACCTTC.